The 6 T cell receptor beta chains in this list originate from one sample, sequenced in a study of cytomegalovirus exposure and HLA in healthy donors. With 60 Vbeta and 13 Jbeta primers, the PCR was carried out. Repertoires were generated with immunoSEQ multiplex PCR, while TCRdb's copy carries only in-frame clones and drops some. The sample has about 140,000 clones; around 75% are singletons. The sample was PBMCs. These receptors were taken from a female donor in good health and CMV-seronegative.

The chain is built from TRBV7-7 and TRBJ1-3, with 9 bases fitting TRBD1. The ends lost 5 bases at V and 3 bases at J; junction bases unmatched: 5. The CDR3 contains 15 residues. CDR1 is SSHAT, CDR2 FNYEAQ, per germline (reference sequence). The CDR3: CASSPGTGLGNTIYF. The CDR3 coding sequence is TGTGCCAGCAGCCCTGGGACAGGGCTTGGAAACACCATATATTTT.

V gene TRBV7-2 combines with J gene TRBJ2-5, with 11 bases lining up with TRBD2. The CDR3 has 15 amino acids. Trimming cost V 3 bases and J 2 bases; bases outside gene matches: 2. Looked up from germline, CDR1 is SGHTA and CDR2 is FQGNSA. DNA for the CDR3: TGTGCCAGCAGCTTGGGACTAGCGGTTCAAGAGACCCAGTACTTC. It codes for CASSLGLAVQETQYF.

V and J are TRBV11-2 and TRBJ2-5; D perhaps matches TRBD1 (6 bases). The germline gives CDR1 SGHAT, CDR2 FQNNGV. V gave up 2 bases and J gave up 5 bases, with 12 bases separating them. This CDR3 has 14 amino acids. The CDR3 bases are TGTGCCAGCAGCTTAAATACAGGGCGGGAGACCCAGTACTTC. Residues: CASSLNTGRETQYF.

This clone showed up just once. The chain has TRBV15 and TRBJ2-5; 7 bases map to TRBD1. Germline loops: CDR1 LNHNV, CDR2 YYDKDF (reference sequence). CDR3 length: 17 residues. V trimming: 0 bases; J trimming: 2 bases; junction bases outside the gene matches: 9. The CDR3 region has the DNA TGTGCCACCAGCAGAGATCAGCTGACAGGGCGACAAGAGACCCAGTACTTC. This codes for CATSRDQLTGRQETQYF. Using reference TRBV15 and TRBJ2-5 for the parts outside the CDR3, the full variable domain is DAMVIQNPRYQVTQFGKPVTLSCSQTLNHNVMYWYQQKSSQAPKLLFHYYDKDFNNEADTPDNFQSRRPNTSFCFLDIRSPGLGDTAMYLCATSRDQLTGRQETQYFGPGTRLLVL.

A note on this clone: At the DNA level, this CDR3 is encoded by other sequences in the same sample as well. The V call is TRBV5-1, the J call TRBJ2-6; tentative D call: TRBD1 (6 bases). Trimming took 8 bases from V and 0 from J, leaving 24 bases between them. This CDR3 is 19 amino acids long. The V gene's germline CDR1 is SGHRS and CDR2 YFSETQ. CDR3 sequence: CASAWTDLLQPSGANVLTF. As DNA, the CDR3 is TGCGCCAGTGCATGGACAGACCTTCTTCAACCCTCTGGGGCCAACGTCCTGACTTTC.

The genes are TRBV21-1 and TRBJ1-1; TRBD1 reflects the table's D call only, with no check against the DNA. TRBV21-1 constitutes a pseudogene. The CDR3 is 16 amino acids. The CDR3 protein is CASRDRRDKENTEAFF. DNA for the CDR3: TGTGCCAGCCGTGATCGTCGGGACAAGGAGAACACTGAAGCTTTCTTT.